This T cell receptor beta chain was recovered during a study of radiation and T cells in renal cell carcinoma. The sample's time point: blood 4 weeks post-SBRT, at nephrectomy. Treatment denoted: 15 Gy SBRT to primary tumor, nephrectomy 4 weeks later. Nephrectomy followed 15 Gy stereotactic body radiation by 4 weeks. TCRdb's table, derived via immunoSEQ multiplex PCR, lists solely in-frame clones and lacks some. This repertoire shows around 170,000 clones, about 85% found once; its top ten account for about 10%. CDR1 and CDR2 from the germline V gene are MNHNY and SVGAGI (reference sequence). Between the trimmed V and J ends, which lost 2 bases and 7 bases, there was a span of 6 bases. The CDR3 extends over 12 amino acids.

The sequenced sample was blood, obtained from a patient whose treatment included radiotherapy and nephrectomy. The TCR comes from a woman aged 45-59 years with renal cell carcinoma. J is TRBJ1-3 and V is TRBV6-6; no clear D. For the CDR3, the DNA is TGTGCCAGCAGTTACGTGGGTAACACCATATATTTT. It yields the protein CASSYVGNTIYF.